This T cell receptor (beta chain) was captured by sequencing in a study of T-cell reconstitution after alpha-beta-depleted transplantation in children. General study points: Some patients showed high day-60 TCRbeta diversity, which derived from surviving recipient T cells and thymic progenitors. Several hundred expanded graft clones reportedly were the source of alpha-beta T cells about two months after transplant. At the one-year point after transplant, T-cell counts and TCRbeta diversity were found to come mostly from T cells that had been newly produced.

Unique molecular identifiers were incorporated during preparation of the TCRbeta library. TCRdb passed the PCR reads through MiXCR, listing each CDR3 protein once. The top ten clones hold under 45% of a sample with almost 600,000 distinct CDR3 sequences, over 25% of them seen once. V shed 5 bases, J shed 4 bases, and the junction held 8 bases outside the gene matches. The CDR3 is made up of 14 amino acids. This clonotype was counted a few times. The antigen remains unidentified. The rearrangement uses TRBV12-3 or TRBV12-4 and TRBJ2-7; 7 bases match TRBD1. Sequencing was performed on PBMCs, taken before TCRalphabeta/CD19-depleted stem cell transplant. This TCR was sampled from a boy in the first two years of life with Wiskott-Aldrich syndrome, due to receive a stem cell transplant. Here the CDR3 DNA reads TGTGCCAGCAGTACTGACAGGGACAGTTACGAGCAGTACTTC. It encodes CASSTDRDSYEQYF.